This paragraph covers one TCR beta chain sequence. The antigen is unknown. Generated by immunoSEQ multiplex PCR, the TCRdb table keeps only in-frame clones and is missing some. Among 110,000 to 150,000 clones, approximately 90% were seen once, and the ten largest hold roughly 3.3%. Second-dose schedules of about 4 or about 12 weeks were combined. This sample is drawn from a study of T cell responses to AZD1222 COVID-19 vaccine. General study points: Spike-specific TCR breadth and depth rose after two AZD1222 doses. Vaccine-associated CD4 TCRs spanned spike, dominant at 160-218 and 743-854. Donors, mostly white British, included more females; clonal diversity was possibly underestimated.

The germline CDR1 and CDR2 sequences are SNHLY and FYNNEI. V dropped 8 bases and J dropped 4 bases, with 9 bases sitting between them. This CDR3 comprises 11 residues. The TCR originated in an adult who received the AZD1222 COVID-19 vaccine. The input for sequencing was peripheral blood, taken 28 days after the second AZD1222 dose. This chain connects TRBV2 to TRBJ2-7; D not certain. The DNA of the CDR3 is TGTGCCAGCCGGTTGAGTTACGAGCAGTACTTC. The encoded protein is CASRLSYEQYF.